The 22 T cell receptor beta chains in this list originate from one sample, sequenced in a study of type 1 regulatory T cells. TCRdb reanalysed the reads using MiXCR and keeps one entry per CDR3 protein. Of about 68,000 distinct CDR3 sequences detected, about 60% appear once; the ten largest clones hold 6.5% to 8.5%. Their antigens are not known. Sequencing input: cultured T cells, either the whole culture or a sorted T cell fraction (not recorded which). As to subset: Tr1-enriched cell product generated in vitro against host alloantigens. The receptors originated from a human donor in good health.

J is TRBJ2-1 and V is TRBV5-5; the match to TRBD2 covers 9 bases. Losses at the gene ends were 4 bases for V and 4 bases for J; bases not matched to a gene: 12. This CDR3 is 17 amino acids long. The germline V gene encodes CDR1 SGHKS and CDR2 YYEKEE (reference sequence). The CDR3 nucleotides read TGTGCCAGCAGCACGATGGCGGGAGGGCCTGGGTACAATGAGCAGTTCTTC. Its translation is CASSTMAGGPGYNEQFF.

This clonotype occurred once. This chain joins TRBV19 and TRBJ2-2, with D perhaps matching TRBD1 or TRBD2 (5 bases each). Germline V gene sequence: CDR1 LNHDA, CDR2 SQIVND (reference sequence). The CDR3 has 16 residues. Between the trimmed V and J ends, which lost 2 bases and 1 base, there was a span of 11 bases. The CDR3 region has the DNA TGTGCCAGTAGTATAACCGGGACGGGGAACACCGGGGAGCTGTTTTTT. Protein product: CASSITGTGNTGELFF.

The chain has TRBV12-3 or TRBV12-4 and TRBJ2-1; 15 nucleotides match TRBD2. CDR3 length: 15 amino acids. V dropped 7 bases and J dropped 7; count of bases not matched to a gene: 5. In DNA, the CDR3 is TGTGCCAGCACGGGACTAGCGGGAGGTGGGAATGAGCAGTTCTTC. It is translated as CASTGLAGGGNEQFF.

The chain links TRBV4-3 to TRBJ2-7; 9 bases agree with TRBD2. This CDR3 comprises 17 residues. CDR1 and CDR2 (germline): LGHNA, YSLEER. Trimming took 3 bases from V and 1 from J; bases not matched to a gene: 10. The CDR3 protein is CASSQALRTSVSYEQYF. In nucleotides, the CDR3 is TGCGCCAGCAGCCAGGCACTTCGGACTAGCGTTTCCTACGAGCAGTACTTC.

V gene TRBV12-3 or TRBV12-4 combines with J gene TRBJ2-7; D is perhaps TRBD2 (6 bases). The CDR3 length is 14 residues. Trimming removed 7 bases at V and 1 base at J, with 14 bases between. This chain's CDR3 is CASTPGVASYEQYF. DNA for the CDR3: TGTGCCAGCACTCCGGGGGTTGCGTCCTACGAGCAGTACTTC.

The V gene is TRBV20-1, the J gene TRBJ2-3; D unclear. The CDR3 covers 15 residues. V lost 4 bases, J lost 2 bases, and 16 bases lay in between. Looked up from germline, CDR1 is DFQATT and CDR2 is SNEGSKA (reference sequence). CDR3 DNA sequence: TGCAGTGCTAAACCCGGGCTCCCTCTCACAGATACGCAGTATTTT. Its protein product is CSAKPGLPLTDTQYF.

The chain uses TRBV3-1 and TRBJ1-3; no clear D gene. Per germline, CDR1 LGHDT and CDR2 YNNKEL (reference sequence). Trimming stripped 1 base from V and 0 bases from J, with 7 bases between. CDR3 size: 15 residues. This CDR3 is CASSQVWSSGNTIYF. The CDR3 nucleotides are TGTGCCAGCAGCCAAGTCTGGAGCTCTGGAAACACCATATATTTT.

This chain joins TRBV20-1 and TRBJ2-3; TRBD1 matches at 8 bases. The CDR3 totals 11 residues. The germline V gene encodes CDR1 DFQATT and CDR2 SNEGSKA (reference sequence). J gave up 7 bases and V 6 bases, and 3 bases lay outside the gene matches. Here the CDR3 reads CSANRGYTQYF. CDR3 coding DNA: TGCAGTGCAAACAGGGGGTATACGCAGTATTTT.

This chain connects TRBV7-9 to TRBJ1-5; maybe TRBD1 (5 bases). The CDR3 spans 13 residues. Deletions cut 5 bases from V and 7 bases from J, with 12 bases between. CDR1 SEHNR and CDR2 FQNEAQ come from the germline V gene (reference sequence). The CDR3 is CASSRNQGQPQHF. CDR3 bases: TGTGCCAGCAGCCGTAACCAGGGACAGCCCCAGCATTTT.

The chain employs TRBV7-3 and TRBJ2-7; TRBD2 matches at 10 bases. Looked up from germline, CDR1 is SGHTA and CDR2 is FQGTGA. The CDR3 has 13 amino acids. The trim removed 8 bases at V and 5 bases at J, leaving 6 bases unmatched. The CDR3 region has the DNA TGTGCCAGCGAGGCTAGCGGGAGTCACGAGCAGTACTTC. Residues: CASEASGSHEQYF.

There are a few counts of this clonotype. V gene TRBV30 combines with J gene TRBJ2-3; D is undetermined. Deletions cut 2 bases from V and 5 bases from J, with 5 bases between. The CDR3 contains 11 residues. The germline CDR1 and CDR2 sequences are GTSNPN and SVGIG (reference sequence). CDR3 sequence reads: CAWSSKDTQYF. The CDR3, as DNA: TGTGCCTGGAGTTCGAAAGATACGCAGTATTTT.

This clonotype was counted only a few times. Here the CDR3 reads CASSLDRANYGYTF. CDR3 nucleotides: TGCGCCAGCAGCTTGGATCGCGCTAACTATGGCTACACCTTC. The chain is built from TRBV5-1 and TRBJ1-2, with D uncertain. Germline V CDR1 and CDR2: SGHRS, YFSETQ. CDR3 length equals 14 residues. The V end lost 0 bases, the J end lost 0 bases, and 6 bases lay between the germline ends.

The genes are TRBV27 and TRBJ2-7; D is tentatively TRBD1 or TRBD2 (5 bases each). V lost 4 bases to trimming and J lost 11 bases, with 12 bases between them. CDR1 and CDR2 from the germline V gene are MNHEY and SMNVEV (reference sequence). This CDR3 contains 11 residues. The CDR3 nucleotides are TGTGCCAGCAGTTCCACGGGACGGGAGTACTTC. It translates to CASSSTGREYF.

The V call is TRBV18, the J call TRBJ2-1; 11 bases match TRBD1. Germline V gene lookup returns CDR1 KGHSH and CDR2 LQKENI. The J segment lost 7 bases and the V segment lost 5 bases, leaving 7 bases of the junction unmatched. CDR3 length equals 15 residues. The CDR3 is CASSTGQGARNEQFF. The CDR3 DNA follows: TGTGCCAGCTCAACCGGACAGGGGGCTCGGAATGAGCAGTTCTTC.

This clonotype was seen only a few times. The CDR3 DNA reads TGTGCCAGCAGCTCGGGACAGGGAAGCACAGATACGCAGTATTTT. Residues: CASSSGQGSTDTQYF. The chain couples TRBV11-2 to TRBJ2-3; 9 nucleotides match TRBD1. The V gene's germline CDR1 is SGHAT and CDR2 FQNNGV. This CDR3 is 15 amino acids long. The J segment lost 0 bases and the V segment lost 4 bases, leaving 2 bases of the junction unmatched.

For the CDR3, the DNA is TGCAGTGCTAGAGAAAATGTCGGGACAGGGTATGGCTACACCTTC. Encoded protein: CSARENVGTGYGYTF. The chain recombines TRBV20-1 with TRBJ1-2; 9 nucleotides match TRBD1. CDR1 and CDR2 from the germline V gene are DFQATT and SNEGSKA (reference sequence). There are 15 residues in the CDR3. Trimming at V came to 0 bases and at J to 5 bases, leaving 7 bases not matched to a gene.

This clonotype was counted only a few times. This rearrangement joins TRBV27 to TRBJ2-7, with D hard to call. The V and J ends lost 8 bases and 0 bases respectively, with 8 bases between them. Germline V gene data show CDR1 as MNHEY and CDR2 as SMNVEV (reference sequence). CDR3 length: 12 amino acids. CDR3 in amino acids: CASPIPSYEQYF. Here the CDR3 DNA reads TGTGCCAGCCCTATACCCTCCTACGAGCAGTACTTC.

V gene TRBV9 combines with J gene TRBJ2-3, with 8 positions matching TRBD2. V was pared by 0 bases and J by 0 bases, with 3 bases of the junction left unmatched. Germline values: CDR1 SGDLS, CDR2 YYNGEE. This CDR3 is 16 amino acids long. Here the CDR3 DNA reads TGTGCCAGCAGCGTAGGAGCTAGCGGGAGCACAGATACGCAGTATTTT. It translates to CASSVGASGSTDTQYF.

This clonotype has just one count. CDR3 residues: CASRVTGGYNEQFF. DNA of the CDR3: TGTGCCAGCAGAGTGACAGGGGGTTACAATGAGCAGTTCTTC. The V and J genes are TRBV28 and TRBJ2-1; 9 positions match TRBD1. The CDR3 covers 14 residues. The trim removed 6 bases at V and 4 bases at J, leaving 4 bases unmatched. Germline CDR1 reads MDHEN; CDR2 reads SYDVKM.

The sample holds one count of this clonotype. V and J are TRBV27 and TRBJ2-5; D gene ambiguous. Deletions cut 5 bases from V and 1 base from J, with 14 bases between. The CDR3 is 15 residues long. The V gene's germline CDR1 is MNHEY and CDR2 SMNVEV (reference sequence). CDR3 sequence reads: CASSTSPAIQETQYF. The CDR3 coding sequence is TGTGCCAGCAGTACCAGCCCGGCTATCCAAGAGACCCAGTACTTC.

This chain joins TRBV7-2 and TRBJ2-2; D is unclear. Germline V gene lookup returns CDR1 SGHTA and CDR2 FQGNSA. The CDR3 is made up of 17 amino acids. The germline V and J ends were trimmed by 2 bases and 3 bases, with 16 bases remaining between them. The CDR3 here is CASSLKSVGTYTGELFF. DNA for the CDR3: TGTGCCAGCAGCTTAAAATCTGTAGGCACTTACACCGGGGAGCTGTTTTTT.

This clonotype was found a few times. The gene calls are TRBV13 and TRBJ2-7; 8 bases agree with TRBD2. Germline CDR1 and CDR2: PRHDT and FYEKMQ (reference sequence). V shed 4 bases, J shed 2 bases, and the junction held 19 bases outside the gene matches. The CDR3 covers 19 residues. Here the CDR3 reads CASSSRPKRASGRTYEQYF. In DNA, the CDR3 is TGTGCCAGCAGCTCACGTCCAAAACGAGCTAGCGGGCGAACCTACGAGCAGTACTTC.